This entry lists 24 T cell receptor beta chains sequenced from one sample in a study of T cell responses to AZD1222 COVID-19 vaccine. Assay used: immunoSEQ multiplex PCR; TCRdb lists only in-frame clones, some missing. Here the sample spans some 200,000 clones, approximately 93% being singletons. The specimen was peripheral blood, collected 28 days after the second AZD1222 dose. All receptors come from an adult who received the AZD1222 COVID-19 vaccine.

This chain connects TRBV28 to TRBJ2-5; maybe TRBD2 (7 bases). The CDR3 sequence is 16 residues long. Trimming removed 8 bases at V and 6 bases at J, with 25 bases between. Germline V lookup: CDR1 MDHEN, CDR2 SYDVKM. The CDR3: CASRLWGGRGEKTQYF. The CDR3 DNA follows: TGTGCCAGCCGACTCTGGGGGGGCCGGGGTGAGAAGACCCAGTACTTC.

The rearrangement uses TRBV3-1 (or the pseudogene TRBV3-2) and TRBJ1-1; D gene ambiguous. Germline values: CDR1 LGHDT, CDR2 YNNKEL (reference sequence). CDR3 length equals 14 residues. V lost 1 base, J lost 6 bases, and 12 bases lay in between. Written as DNA, the CDR3 is TGTGCCAGCAGCCAAGTCAGAGGGAGGGCTGAAGCTTTCTTT. Translation: CASSQVRGRAEAFF.

This clone appeared a single time. The V gene is TRBV6-5, the J gene TRBJ1-2, with D perhaps matching TRBD1 (5 bases). Trimming removed 0 bases at V and 8 bases at J, with 10 bases between. Germline CDR1 is MNHEY and CDR2 is SVGAGI. CDR3 size: 13 residues. The CDR3 DNA is TGTGCCAGCAGTTACTCGACAGAGAGGGGCTACACCTTC. It encodes CASSYSTERGYTF.

J is TRBJ1-1 and V is TRBV10-2, with D uncertain. The germline gives CDR1 WSHSY, CDR2 SAAADI. This CDR3 region has 13 residues. The V and J ends lost 6 bases and 1 base respectively, with 9 bases between them. CDR3 amino acids: CASSPLTNTEAFF. The CDR3, as DNA: TGCGCCAGCAGCCCGCTAACGAACACTGAAGCTTTCTTT.

The chain has TRBV5-1 and TRBJ2-3, with D perhaps TRBD1 (6 bases). CDR1 and CDR2 from the germline V gene are SGHRS and YFSETQ. The CDR3 loop spans 16 amino acids. Trimming cost V 4 bases and J 0 bases, with 15 bases left between them. The CDR3 is CASSNQGRPSTDTQYF. The CDR3 DNA reads TGCGCCAGCAGCAACCAGGGGCGCCCTAGCACAGATACGCAGTATTTT.

The gene calls are TRBV7-2 and TRBJ2-3, with 7 positions matching TRBD2. The CDR3 is 14 residues long. The V gene end was trimmed by 2 bases and the J gene end by 4 bases; junction bases not matched to a gene: 3. Germline V gene lookup returns CDR1 SGHTA and CDR2 FQGNSA. CDR3 nucleotide sequence: TGTGCCAGCAGCTTACCCGGGAGGCCAGATACGCAGTATTTT. Translated, it gives CASSLPGRPDTQYF.

The chain uses TRBV25-1 and TRBJ2-2; no firm D call. Germline-derived CDR1 and CDR2 are MGHDK and SYGVNS. This CDR3 region has 12 residues. The V end was cut by 2 bases, the J end by 4 bases, with 2 bases between. CDR3 in DNA: TGTGCCAGCAGTGAAGTCACCGGGGAGCTGTTTTTT. Its translation is CASSEVTGELFF.

The chain carries TRBV7-6 and TRBJ2-1, with 12 bases fitting TRBD2. The CDR3 runs to 15 residues. Germline CDR1 reads SGHVS; CDR2 reads FNYEAQ. Germline trimming cut 4 bases from V and 4 bases from J; bases unmatched to any gene: 2. The CDR3 loop is CASSSGLAGYNEQFF. The CDR3 DNA is TGTGCCAGCAGCTCCGGACTAGCGGGATACAATGAGCAGTTCTTC.

Here the CDR3 DNA reads TGTGCCAGCAGCTCTCTTGGCAGCCACGGGACTCAGCCCCAGCATTTT. This codes for CASSSLGSHGTQPQHF. This rearrangement joins TRBV7-2 to TRBJ1-5; D is possibly TRBD1 (5 bases). CDR1 SGHTA and CDR2 FQGNSA come from the germline V gene. CDR3 size: 16 residues. Trimming took 4 bases from V and 6 from J, leaving 19 bases between them.

The CDR3 loop is CASSNKDGYTF. The DNA of the CDR3 is TGTGCCAGCTCAAACAAGGATGGCTACACCTTC. V is TRBV18 and J is TRBJ1-2; unclear D gene. The CDR3 length is 11 residues. Trimming pared 5 bases from V and 6 bases from J, leaving 7 bases between. Germline CDR1 reads KGHSH; CDR2 reads LQKENI.

The V and J genes are TRBV2 and TRBJ2-2, with TRBD2 identical over 7 bases. V was clipped by 7 bases and J by 7 bases; unmatched bases: 12. CDR3 size: 15 residues. Germline CDR1 reads SNHLY; CDR2 reads FYNNEI. This CDR3 reads CASKEARLAGGELFF. CDR3 DNA: TGTGCCAGCAAAGAGGCCAGACTAGCCGGCGGGGAGCTGTTTTTT.

The chain links TRBV5-4 to TRBJ1-2, with 10 bases identical to TRBD1. With V trimmed by 0 bases and J by 4 bases, 3 bases remained unmatched. Germline-derived CDR1 and CDR2 are SGHNT and YYREEE (reference sequence). CDR3 length equals 15 residues. CDR3 sequence reads: CASSLGQGAVYGYTF. CDR3 DNA sequence: TGTGCCAGCAGCTTGGGACAGGGGGCGGTCTATGGCTACACCTTC.

This chain joins TRBV5-6 and TRBJ1-1; 8 bases are a match to TRBD1. Germline trimming cut 0 bases from V and 6 bases from J; bases unmatched to any gene: 4. There are 14 residues in the CDR3. CDR1 and CDR2 from the germline V gene are SGHDT and YYEEEE. The CDR3 here is CASSLANRGAEAFF. CDR3 sequence (DNA): TGTGCCAGCAGCTTGGCAAACAGGGGGGCTGAAGCTTTCTTT.

V is TRBV19 and J is TRBJ1-2, with 8 bases identical to TRBD1. The CDR3 covers 13 residues. In germline, CDR1 is LNHDA, CDR2 SQIVND (reference sequence). V was clipped by 6 bases and J by 6 bases; unmatched bases: 6. For the CDR3, the DNA is TGTGCCAGTAGAGACTTACAGGGGGATGGCTACACCTTC. Translating gives CASRDLQGDGYTF. The complete variable domain, with remaining parts taken from reference TRBV19 and TRBJ1-2, reads DGGITQSPKYLFRKEGQNVTLSCEQNLNHDAMYWYRQDPGQGLRLIYYSQIVNDFQKGDIAEGYSVSREKKESFPLTVTSAQKNPTAFYLCASRDLQGDGYTFGSGTRLTVV.

V is TRBV7-9 and J is TRBJ1-6; D gene unclear. Germline loops: CDR1 SEHNR, CDR2 FQNEAQ (reference sequence). CDR3 size: 11 residues. The ends were cut back, 1 base at V and 11 bases at J, with 3 bases in the middle. This CDR3 reads CASSLETPLHF. Here the CDR3 DNA reads TGTGCCAGCAGCTTAGAGACACCCCTCCACTTT.

The genes are TRBV3-1 (or the pseudogene TRBV3-2) and TRBJ1-1; D remains ambiguous. The CDR3 loop spans 14 amino acids. Germline lookup yields CDR1 LGHDT and CDR2 YNNKEL (reference sequence). Trimming pared 4 bases from V and 0 bases from J, leaving 9 bases between. The CDR3 spells CASSLTVLNTEAFF. The CDR3 DNA sequence: TGTGCCAGCAGCCTAACAGTTCTGAACACTGAAGCTTTCTTT.

V is TRBV19 and J is TRBJ1-5; D may be TRBD1 (6 bases). CDR3 length: 13 amino acids. Germline CDR1 reads LNHDA; CDR2 reads SQIVND (reference sequence). V was cut by 5 bases and J by 7 bases, with 12 bases left in between. The CDR3 region is CASSRQVEQPQHF. In nucleotides, the CDR3 is TGTGCCAGTAGTCGACAGGTAGAGCAGCCCCAGCATTTT. The full variable domain, completed using reference TRBV19 and TRBJ1-5, is DGGITQSPKYLFRKEGQNVTLSCEQNLNHDAMYWYRQDPGQGLRLIYYSQIVNDFQKGDIAEGYSVSREKKESFPLTVTSAQKNPTAFYLCASSRQVEQPQHFGDGTRLSIL.

This sequence joins TRBV5-1 and TRBJ2-6, with unresolved D. CDR3 length: 17 residues. V lost 4 bases to trimming and J lost 2 bases, with 16 bases between them. Per the germline V gene, CDR1 is SGHRS and CDR2 is YFSETQ. The CDR3 sequence is CASSQPDRSPGANVLTF. CDR3 in DNA: TGCGCCAGCAGCCAGCCGGACCGGTCCCCTGGGGCCAACGTCCTGACTTTC.

The CDR3 loop is CASSSTGYGYTF. DNA of the CDR3: TGTGCCAGCAGTTCCACAGGGTATGGCTACACCTTC. The chain has TRBV28 and TRBJ1-2; D may be TRBD1 (6 bases). The CDR3 is made up of 12 amino acids. CDR1 is MDHEN, CDR2 SYDVKM, per germline. Trimming stripped 4 bases from V and 5 bases from J, with 8 bases between.

The chain couples TRBV11-3 to TRBJ1-1; D perhaps matches TRBD1 (6 bases). With 2 bases removed from V and 0 bases from J, the gap between germline ends came to 10 bases. Germline V lookup: CDR1 SGHNT, CDR2 YENEEA. The length of the CDR3 is 15 residues. The CDR3: CASSLSQGMNTEAFF. The CDR3 bases are TGTGCCAGCAGCTTATCCCAGGGGATGAACACTGAAGCTTTCTTT.

The chain employs TRBV4-3 and TRBJ1-2; no reliable D call. CDR3 length equals 14 residues. Trimming took 0 bases from V and 2 from J, leaving 7 bases between them. CDR1 and CDR2 (germline): LGHNA, YSLEER. CDR3 amino acids: CASSQDYGNYGYTF. The CDR3 DNA reads as TGCGCCAGCAGCCAAGATTACGGGAACTATGGCTACACCTTC.

This rearrangement joins TRBV19 to TRBJ1-5; D is unresolved. Looked up from germline, CDR1 is LNHDA and CDR2 is SQIVND (reference sequence). CDR3 length: 14 residues. V was cut by 1 base and J by 4 bases, with 8 bases left in between. In nucleotides, the CDR3 is TGTGCCAGTAGTATAGGGGCAGCAAATCAGCCCCAGCATTTT. Protein sequence: CASSIGAANQPQHF.

The chain recombines TRBV6-5 with TRBJ2-5, with D hard to call. Trimming took 8 bases from V and 1 from J, leaving 11 bases between them. This CDR3 spans 13 amino acids. Germline V gene sequence: CDR1 MNHEY, CDR2 SVGAGI. The CDR3 DNA reads as TGTGCCAGCCGACCGACCGGCCAAGAGACCCAGTACTTC. As protein: CASRPTGQETQYF.

The J gene is TRBJ2-4, the V gene TRBV2; 11 bases match TRBD2. The CDR3 is made up of 16 amino acids. V dropped 4 bases and J dropped 4; count of bases not matched to a gene: 6. Germline-derived CDR1 and CDR2 are SNHLY and FYNNEI. CDR3 bases: TGTGCCAGCAGTGGCGCTAGCGGGGGGCGGAAAAACATTCAGTACTTC. As protein: CASSGASGGRKNIQYF.